This T cell receptor (beta chain) was captured in a study of cytomegalovirus exposure and HLA in healthy donors. Study findings and constraints: What a later analysis showed was that several of the most significant clusters appeared linked to common viral pathogens.

The study ran its PCR with 60 Vbeta and 13 Jbeta primers. In the original analysis: A follow-up analysis tallied about 80 million unique TCR beta chains, approximately 11 million shared. Clones were sequenced by immunoSEQ multiplex PCR, and TCRdb holds only the in-frame ones, with some missing. The DNA was the basis for D and trimming; V, J and clone size are from that table. Found here are 180,000 or so clones, 65% to 80% of them singletons; the top ten hold under 3%. Healthy bone marrow donors made up the cohort. To note about this clone: Its antigen is unidentified.

The clonotype was recovered from a woman in her twenties or thirties in good health and CMV-seropositive. The sequencing sample was made of PBMCs.

This CDR3 is CASSEEVPYNSPLHF. The CDR3 DNA reads as TGCGCCAGCAGTGAGGAGGTTCCCTATAATTCACCCCTCCACTTT. The chain joins TRBV10-2 to TRBJ1-6; D unresolved. The ends were cut back, 2 bases at V and 2 bases at J, with 7 bases in the middle. The length of the CDR3 is 15 residues. Germline V CDR1 and CDR2: WSHSY, SAAADI.